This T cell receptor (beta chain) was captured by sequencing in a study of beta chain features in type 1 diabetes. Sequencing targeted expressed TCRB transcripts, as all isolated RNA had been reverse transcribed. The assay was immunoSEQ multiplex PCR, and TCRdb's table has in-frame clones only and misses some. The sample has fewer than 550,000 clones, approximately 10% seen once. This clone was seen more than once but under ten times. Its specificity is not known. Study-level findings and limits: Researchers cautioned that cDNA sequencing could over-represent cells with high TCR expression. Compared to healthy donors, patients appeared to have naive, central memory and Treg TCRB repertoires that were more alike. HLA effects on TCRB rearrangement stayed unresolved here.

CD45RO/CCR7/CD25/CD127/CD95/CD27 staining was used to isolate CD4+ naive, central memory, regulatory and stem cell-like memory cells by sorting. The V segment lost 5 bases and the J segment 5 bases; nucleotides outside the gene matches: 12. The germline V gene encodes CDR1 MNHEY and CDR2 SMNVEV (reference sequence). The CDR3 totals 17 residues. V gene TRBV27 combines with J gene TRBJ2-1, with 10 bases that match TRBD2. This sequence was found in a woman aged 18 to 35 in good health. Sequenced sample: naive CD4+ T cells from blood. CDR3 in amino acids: CASSPRTSGAKNNEQFF. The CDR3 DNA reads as TGTGCCAGCAGTCCGCGGACTAGCGGAGCAAAAAACAATGAGCAGTTCTTC.